This TCR beta chain comes out of a study of cytomegalovirus exposure and HLA in healthy donors. Overall study results and limits: Overall, approximately 180 TCR beta chains were annotated as cytomegalovirus-associated.

Sequencing used immunoSEQ multiplex PCR; TCRdb keeps in-frame clones, though not all of them. The data contain hundreds of thousands of clones, around four fifths of them singletons. Comments on this clone: What it recognizes is unknown.

The CDR3 is made up of 15 amino acids. V was pared by 2 bases and J by 7 bases, with 7 bases of the junction left unmatched. Germline lookup yields CDR1 MNHEY and CDR2 SVGAGI. The receptor was isolated from a woman aged 18-29 years in good health and CMV-seronegative. The sample was PBMCs. The V and J genes are TRBV6-5 and TRBJ2-2; 7 bases align to TRBD1. CDR3 amino acids: CASSYEAGGNGELFF. The CDR3 region has the DNA TGTGCCAGCAGTTACGAGGCAGGGGGTAACGGGGAGCTGTTTTTT.